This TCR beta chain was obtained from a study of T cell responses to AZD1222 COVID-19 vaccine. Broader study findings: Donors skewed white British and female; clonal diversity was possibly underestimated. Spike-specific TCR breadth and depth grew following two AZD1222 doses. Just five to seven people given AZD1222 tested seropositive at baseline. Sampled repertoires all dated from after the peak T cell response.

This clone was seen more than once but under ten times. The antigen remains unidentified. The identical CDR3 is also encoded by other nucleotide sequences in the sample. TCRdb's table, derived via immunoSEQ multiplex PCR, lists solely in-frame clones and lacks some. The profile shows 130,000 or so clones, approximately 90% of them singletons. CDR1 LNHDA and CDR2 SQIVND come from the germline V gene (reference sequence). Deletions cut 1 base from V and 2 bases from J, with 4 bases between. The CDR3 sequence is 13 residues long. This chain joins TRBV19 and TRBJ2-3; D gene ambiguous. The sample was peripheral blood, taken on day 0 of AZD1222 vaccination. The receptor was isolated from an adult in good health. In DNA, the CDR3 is TGTGCCAGTAGTATAGGTCCCACAGATACGCAGTATTTT. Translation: CASSIGPTDTQYF.